The 30 T cell receptor beta chains listed next were all sequenced from one sample in a study of CD8 T cells in Susac syndrome. Random hexamers were used to reverse transcribe the RNA input (about 0.45 to 1 ug). TCRdb called the immunoSEQ multiplex PCR reads again in MiXCR, with one record for every CDR3 protein. The data contain 150,000 to 200,000 distinct CDR3 sequences, nearly 95% of them singletons. Sequencing used CD4+ T cells from PBMCs. These receptors came from a human donor with multiple sclerosis.

About this clonotype itself: One end of the junction does not line up with germline, which may come from a read error. The V gene is TRBV7-7, the J gene TRBJ2-7, with D perhaps TRBD2 (6 bases). Per germline, CDR1 SSHAT and CDR2 FNYEAQ (reference sequence). The CDR3 runs 13 residues. This CDR3 reads CASSLARGDEQYF. CDR3 coding DNA: TGTGCTAGCAGCTTAGCGCGCGGGGACGAGCAGTACTTC.

J is TRBJ1-1 and V is TRBV23-1; D is uncertain. TRBV23-1 is noted as an ORF with a role that remains uncertain. V lost 2 bases and J lost 6, with 19 bases in between. The CDR3 is 16 amino acids. The CDR3 DNA follows: TGCGCCAGCAGTCAACCAAACACTACTGTCGATCCTGAAGCTTTCTTT. Protein sequence: CASSQPNTTVDPEAFF.

V gene TRBV30 combines with J gene TRBJ2-3, with 10 bases fitting TRBD1. The junction had 7 bases not matched to a gene; V was cut back by 2 bases and J by 2 bases. The germline V gene has CDR1 GTSNPN and CDR2 SVGIG (reference sequence). The CDR3 has 16 residues. CDR3 sequence (DNA): TGTGCCTGGAGTTCCGGACAGGGGGGAACCACAGATACGCAGTATTTT. Amino acids: CAWSSGQGGTTDTQYF.

The V call is TRBV12-3 or TRBV12-4, the J call TRBJ1-2, with TRBD1 matching over 9 bases. The junction had 9 bases not matched to a gene; V was cut back by 3 bases and J by 4 bases. This CDR3 is 16 amino acids long. The CDR3 reads CASSFSRDREGYGYTF. CDR3 nucleotides: TGTGCCAGCAGTTTCTCCCGGGACAGGGAGGGCTATGGCTACACCTTC.

This chain joins TRBV15 and TRBJ2-1, with D tentatively TRBD1 (6 bases). CDR3 length equals 13 residues. Trimming cost V 0 bases and J 15 bases, with 15 bases left between them. From germline, CDR1 is LNHNV and CDR2 YYDKDF (reference sequence). In DNA form, the CDR3 reads TGTGCCACCAGCAGAGATAGGGCAGGGGTCCCGTTCTTC. Protein product: CATSRDRAGVPFF.

The J gene is TRBJ2-5, the V gene TRBV20-1, with D possibly matching TRBD1 (5 bases). Germline CDR1 and CDR2: DFQATT and SNEGSKA (reference sequence). The CDR3 extends over 13 amino acids. The V gene lost 4 bases and the J gene lost 2 bases, with 11 bases spanning the gap. The DNA for the CDR3 is TGCAGTGCTAATCCCCAGGGACAAGAGACCCAGTACTTC. Protein: CSANPQGQETQYF.

This clonotype appeared a single time. The V and J genes are TRBV7-2 and TRBJ2-1, with 8 bases lining up with TRBD1. V lost 7 bases and J lost 0; bases outside the gene matches: 2. The CDR3 loop spans 14 amino acids. Per the germline V gene, CDR1 is SGHTA and CDR2 is FQGNSA. The CDR3 nucleotides are TGTGCCAGCACTACAGGGGGCTCCTACAATGAGCAGTTCTTC. This codes for CASTTGGSYNEQFF.

The chain has TRBV29-1 and TRBJ2-5, with D perhaps TRBD2 (5 bases). The V end lost 4 bases, the J end lost 5 bases, and 17 bases lay between the germline ends. There are 14 residues in the CDR3. In germline, CDR1 is SQVTM, CDR2 ANQGSEA. CDR3 sequence reads: CSVAGIPRGETQYF. CDR3 nucleotides: TGCAGCGTTGCCGGGATCCCACGAGGGGAGACCCAGTACTTC.

V usage is TRBV30 and J usage is TRBJ1-1; 7 bases map to TRBD1. Per germline, CDR1 GTSNPN and CDR2 SVGIG (reference sequence). V gave up 5 bases and J gave up 1 base; unmatched junction bases: 4. This CDR3 spans 13 amino acids. CDR3 DNA sequence: TGTGCCTGGGCCAGACAGGGGAACACTGAAGCTTTCTTT. Residues: CAWARQGNTEAFF.

The genes are TRBV20-1 and TRBJ2-3, with no clear D. Germline values: CDR1 DFQATT, CDR2 SNEGSKA (reference sequence). The CDR3 spans 15 residues. Between the trimmed V and J ends, which lost 2 bases and 0 bases, there was a span of 12 bases. The CDR3 DNA reads as TGCAGTGCTAGACGACCGGGTGCTAGCACAGATACGCAGTATTTT. Translating gives CSARRPGASTDTQYF.

The chain uses TRBV2 and TRBJ1-1, with D hard to call. CDR1 is SNHLY and CDR2 is FYNNEI in the germline V gene. V lost 3 bases and J lost 5, with 13 bases in between. The CDR3 runs to 14 residues. The CDR3 nucleotides are TGTGCCAGCAGTGACGAGGGTGGGTTTACTGAAGCTTTCTTT. The encoded protein is CASSDEGGFTEAFF.

The chain is built from TRBV18 and TRBJ1-1; 7 positions agree with TRBD1. V lost 3 bases, J lost 6 bases, and 10 bases stayed unmatched. There are 15 residues in the CDR3. Germline V gene data show CDR1 as KGHSH and CDR2 as LQKENI. CDR3 sequence: CASSPYGQVRAEAFF. DNA of the CDR3: TGTGCCAGCTCACCCTATGGACAGGTTCGGGCTGAAGCTTTCTTT.

The rearrangement uses TRBV20-1 and TRBJ2-3; tentatively, D is TRBD1 or TRBD2 (5 bases each). The ends were cut back, 0 bases at V and 5 bases at J, with 15 bases in the middle. The CDR3 totals 15 residues. Germline-derived CDR1 and CDR2 are DFQATT and SNEGSKA (reference sequence). This CDR3 reads CSARDFRGAGDTQYF. The CDR3 DNA reads TGCAGTGCTAGAGATTTTCGGGGCGCCGGAGATACGCAGTATTTT.

This chain joins TRBV20-1 and TRBJ1-1, with 7 bases identical to TRBD1. With V trimmed by 3 bases and J by 3 bases, 7 bases remained unmatched. The germline gives CDR1 DFQATT, CDR2 SNEGSKA (reference sequence). This CDR3 has 14 residues. The CDR3 region has the DNA TGCAGTGCTAGGCTGCGGACAGGACACACTGAAGCTTTCTTT. Its translation is CSARLRTGHTEAFF.

The V call is TRBV5-6, the J call TRBJ2-3; the D gene could be TRBD1 or TRBD2 (5 bases each). V gave up 3 bases and J gave up 5 bases, with 10 bases separating them. CDR3 length: 13 residues. The germline gives CDR1 SGHDT, CDR2 YYEEEE. This CDR3 is CASSYGAEDTQYF. The DNA for the CDR3 is TGTGCCAGCAGCTACGGGGCGGAAGATACGCAGTATTTT.

The rearrangement joins TRBV24-1 to TRBJ2-5, with D maybe TRBD1 (5 bases). The ends were cut back, 8 bases at V and 4 bases at J, with 7 bases in the middle. The CDR3 spans 11 residues. The germline V gene encodes CDR1 KGHDR and CDR2 SFDVKD. The CDR3 DNA sequence: TGTGCCACCAAGCAGGGAGAGACCCAGTACTTC. Its translation: CATKQGETQYF.

The chain recombines TRBV14 with TRBJ2-1, with D hard to call. V was pared by 4 bases and J by 0 bases, with 7 bases between. The CDR3 extends over 14 amino acids. The germline CDR1 and CDR2 sequences are SGHDN and FVKESK. The CDR3 DNA follows: TGTGCCAGCAGCCCGGGCTTCTCCTACAATGAGCAGTTCTTC. This sequence encodes CASSPGFSYNEQFF.

This chain uses TRBV30 with TRBJ2-7; TRBD1 aligns across 7 bases. In germline, CDR1 is GTSNPN, CDR2 SVGIG (reference sequence). The V and J ends lost 6 bases and 3 bases, in that order; junction bases with no gene match: 11. The CDR3 extends over 14 amino acids. The CDR3 sequence: CACLFVGTVYEQYF. DNA of the CDR3: TGTGCCTGCCTCTTTGTAGGGACAGTCTACGAGCAGTACTTC.

This clonotype appeared a single time. CDR3 sequence: CASATPQGVYYGYTF. The CDR3 DNA is TGTGCCAGCGCCACCCCTCAGGGGGTATACTATGGCTACACCTTC. The chain links TRBV12-3 or TRBV12-4 to TRBJ1-2; 7 nucleotides line up with TRBD1. Unmatched junction bases numbered 12, after V lost 8 bases and J lost 3 bases. The CDR3 contains 15 residues.

This chain connects TRBV29-1 to TRBJ2-3, with 7 bases aligning to TRBD2. This CDR3 is 13 amino acids long. J was trimmed by 0 bases and V by 7 bases; bases with no gene match: 4. Germline V gives CDR1 SQVTM, CDR2 ANQGSEA. The CDR3 sequence: CSAGGDSTDTQYF. CDR3 nucleotide sequence: TGCAGCGCTGGGGGGGATAGCACAGATACGCAGTATTTT.

V usage is TRBV20-1 and J usage is TRBJ2-1; 7 bases match TRBD2. The CDR3 totals 13 residues. Germline CDR1 reads DFQATT; CDR2 reads SNEGSKA (reference sequence). CDR3 sequence (DNA): TGCAGGGAGGACGGGGGGTACTACAATGAGCAGTTCTTC. It yields the protein CREDGGYYNEQFF.

The chain couples TRBV20-1 to TRBJ2-5, with a tentative D call TRBD2 (6 bases). V shed 0 bases and J shed 5 bases, with 28 bases lying between them. Germline loops: CDR1 DFQATT, CDR2 SNEGSKA (reference sequence). CDR3 size: 19 residues. CDR3 amino acids: CSARDPVGGAGSGWETQYF. CDR3 DNA sequence: TGCAGTGCTAGAGATCCCGTGGGAGGAGCCGGGTCAGGGTGGGAGACCCAGTACTTC.

The rearrangement uses TRBV27 and TRBJ2-6; no clear D gene. The CDR3 length is 16 residues. CDR1 is MNHEY and CDR2 is SMNVEV in the germline V gene (reference sequence). Trimming took 5 bases from V and 0 from J, leaving 11 bases between them. CDR3 amino acids: CASSDGGVSGANVLTF. The CDR3 DNA follows: TGTGCCAGCAGTGATGGCGGAGTCTCTGGGGCCAACGTCCTGACTTTC.

This clonotype was seen a single time. V gene TRBV30 combines with J gene TRBJ2-1; possible D gene TRBD2, 5 bases. CDR3 size: 11 residues. Trimming cost V 8 bases and J 4 bases, with 9 bases left between them. Germline V lookup: CDR1 GTSNPN, CDR2 SVGIG (reference sequence). CDR3 DNA: TGTGCCCTCACGGGGTACAATGAGCAGTTCTTC. It codes for CALTGYNEQFF. Full variable domain (rest looked up from reference TRBV30 and TRBJ2-1): SQTIHQWPATLVQPVGSPLSLECTVEGTSNPNLYWYRQAAGRGLQLLFYSVGIGQISSEVPQNLSASRPQDRQFILSSKKLLLSDSGFYLCALTGYNEQFFGPGTRLTVL.

V gene TRBV29-1 combines with J gene TRBJ2-1, with 7 bases that match TRBD1. The ends lost 8 bases at V and 9 bases at J; junction bases unmatched: 16. In germline, CDR1 is SQVTM, CDR2 ANQGSEA. The length of the CDR3 is 14 residues. The CDR3 DNA follows: TGCAGCCTTCGGACAGGAACGGGGCTGGGTGAGCAGTTCTTC. Protein: CSLRTGTGLGEQFF.

The V gene is TRBV5-1, the J gene TRBJ2-3; D is unclear. This CDR3 is built from 14 residues. Trimming shortened V by 0 bases and J by 1 base, and 6 bases separated the two germline ends. The germline V gene has CDR1 SGHRS and CDR2 YFSETQ. CDR3: CASSLDTGTDTQYF. The CDR3 nucleotides are TGCGCCAGCAGCTTGGACACCGGCACAGATACGCAGTATTTT.

The gene calls are TRBV3-1 and TRBJ2-3; D not certain. V lost 0 bases to trimming and J lost 11 bases, with 18 bases between them. Germline assignment: CDR1 LGHDT and CDR2 YNNKEL (reference sequence). The CDR3 sequence is 15 residues long. The CDR3 protein is CASSQDAQGAIRQYF. In nucleotides, the CDR3 is TGTGCCAGCAGCCAAGATGCCCAAGGAGCTATCAGGCAGTATTTT.

The genes are TRBV3-1 and TRBJ2-1, with 9 positions matching TRBD2. CDR3 size: 14 residues. After removal of 0 bases from V and 10 bases from J, the junction contained 4 bases not matched to a gene. Germline V CDR1 and CDR2: LGHDT, YNNKEL (reference sequence). As DNA, the CDR3 is TGTGCCAGCAGCCAAGATAGGCTAGCGGGGGAGCAGTTCTTC. This sequence encodes CASSQDRLAGEQFF.

The chain is built from TRBV20-1 and TRBJ1-2; tentative D call: TRBD1 (5 bases). The germline V gene encodes CDR1 DFQATT and CDR2 SNEGSKA (reference sequence). The CDR3 covers 12 residues. V was cut by 0 bases and J by 8 bases, with 10 bases left in between. The CDR3 DNA reads as TGCAGTGCTAGAGAGCGGCGGGGGGGCTACACCTTC. Its protein product is CSARERRGGYTF.

The rearrangement uses TRBV30 and TRBJ2-1; unclear D gene. Between the trimmed V and J ends, which lost 5 bases and 8 bases, there was a span of 10 bases. The germline V gene has CDR1 GTSNPN and CDR2 SVGIG (reference sequence). This CDR3 spans 11 amino acids. The CDR3 reads CAWLPVDEQFF. For the CDR3, the DNA is TGTGCCTGGCTCCCCGTGGATGAGCAGTTCTTC.